The 13 T cell receptor beta chains below were found in one sample sequenced in a study of CD8 T cells in ankylosing spondylitis. TCRdb re-derived calls from the 5' RACE reads in MiXCR, one entry per CDR3 protein. This table has 80,000 to 100,000 distinct CDR3 sequences, about 8.3% appearing once. Source material: blood, either unsorted or a sorted T cell fraction (not recorded which). The source is a male donor with ankylosing spondylitis or in good health (not recorded which).

The chain carries TRBV7-3 and TRBJ2-1; TRBD2 agrees at 7 bases. Trimming took 4 bases from V and 2 from J; bases not matched to a gene: 5. The CDR3 totals 15 residues. The germline V gene has CDR1 SGHTA and CDR2 FQGTGA. Here the CDR3 DNA reads TGTGCCAGCAGCTGGGCTAGCGGTACCTACAATGAGCAGTTCTTC. This sequence encodes CASSWASGTYNEQFF.

Notes on this clonotype: Possible read error: a much larger clone is one base away. This rearrangement joins TRBV7-9 to TRBJ2-7; 8 bases match TRBD1. The length of the CDR3 is 15 residues. Losses at the gene ends were 6 bases for V and 6 bases for J; bases not matched to a gene: 13. CDR1 SEHNR and CDR2 FQNEAQ come from the germline V gene (reference sequence). The CDR3 DNA sequence: TGTGCCAGCAGTTGGGACAGGATAAAAGTTCCCGAGCAGTACTTC. Amino acids: CASSWDRIKVPEQYF.

This clonotype occurred many times. The genes are TRBV7-2 and TRBJ1-2; weak D call: TRBD1 (5 bases). The CDR3 is 15 amino acids. V was clipped by 1 base and J by 6 bases, with 15 bases between them. Germline values: CDR1 SGHTA, CDR2 FQGNSA. The CDR3 DNA is TGTGCCAGCAGCTTAGAGGGTTGGGGGATTAATGGCTACACCTTC. Amino acid sequence: CASSLEGWGINGYTF.

This clonotype has a count of ten or more. The chain joins TRBV3-1 to TRBJ1-2, with D unclear. Germline loops: CDR1 LGHDT, CDR2 YNNKEL (reference sequence). The ends were cut back, 4 bases at V and 0 bases at J, with 9 bases in the middle. The CDR3 runs to 14 residues. Written as DNA, the CDR3 is TGTGCCAGCAGCCCGGAAATCGCTAACTATGGCTACACCTTC. As protein: CASSPEIANYGYTF.

This clonotype was found many times. V and J are TRBV4-3 and TRBJ1-1, with 8 bases fitting TRBD1. This CDR3 is 13 amino acids long. Germline V lookup: CDR1 LGHNA, CDR2 YSLEER. With V trimmed by 1 base and J by 13 bases, 8 bases remained unmatched. This chain's CDR3 is CASSQALGQVDFF. The CDR3 DNA reads TGCGCCAGCAGCCAAGCCTTGGGACAGGTGGATTTCTTT.

This clonotype was observed many times. The CDR3 sequence is CASSPMVQETQYF. The CDR3 DNA follows: TGTGCCAGCTCACCAATGGTACAAGAGACCCAGTACTTC. The chain combines TRBV18 with TRBJ2-5; no reliable D call. Germline assignment: CDR1 KGHSH and CDR2 LQKENI. This CDR3 contains 13 residues. Trimming shortened V by 2 bases and J by 2 bases, and 6 bases separated the two germline ends.

This clonotype was recorded many times. The chain employs TRBV5-6 and TRBJ2-7; tentatively, D is TRBD1 or TRBD2 (5 bases each). The CDR3 totals 15 residues. Germline CDR1 SGHDT, CDR2 YYEEEE. Trimming left V 1 base short and J 6 bases short, with 17 bases between. CDR3 bases: TGTGCCAGCAGCTTGTTTTGGGGGTCCAGCCTCGAGCAGTACTTC. This translates into CASSLFWGSSLEQYF.

This clonotype was picked up many times. This chain connects TRBV12-3 or TRBV12-4 to TRBJ2-7; D tentatively reads TRBD1 or TRBD2 (5 bases each). The length of the CDR3 is 14 residues. The V gene lost 4 bases and the J gene lost 7 bases, with 17 bases spanning the gap. This chain's CDR3 is CASSSWDGDGEQYF. The DNA of the CDR3 is TGTGCCAGCAGTTCATGGGACGGGGACGGGGAGCAGTACTTC.

Many counts were recorded for this clonotype. The chain carries TRBV12-3 or TRBV12-4 and TRBJ2-7; a possible D gene is TRBD1 (6 bases). V was cut by 1 base and J by 3 bases, with 13 bases left in between. This CDR3 has 15 amino acids. The CDR3 nucleotides are TGTGCCAGCAGTTTAGGCAGGGGCCCTCTCTACGAGCAGTACTTC. Translation: CASSLGRGPLYEQYF.

This clonotype was counted many times. The V gene is TRBV20-1, the J gene TRBJ2-3, with a possible D match to TRBD2 (6 bases). Germline CDR1 reads DFQATT; CDR2 reads SNEGSKA (reference sequence). Trimming took 2 bases from V and 5 from J, leaving 8 bases between them. The CDR3 has 12 amino acids. This CDR3 reads CSARIGGDTQYF. CDR3 sequence (DNA): TGCAGTGCTAGAATCGGGGGAGATACGCAGTATTTT.

This clonotype occurred many times. The chain links TRBV29-1 to TRBJ2-2; D gene unclear. In germline, CDR1 is SQVTM, CDR2 ANQGSEA. This CDR3 contains 15 residues. Trimming shortened V by 4 bases and J by 5 bases, and 17 bases separated the two germline ends. The CDR3 DNA sequence: TGCAGCGTTGCCCACCCGACAACCTCAACCGGGGAGCTGTTTTTT. As protein: CSVAHPTTSTGELFF.

This clonotype was detected ten times or more. The genes are TRBV6-1 and TRBJ2-2; 9 bases align to TRBD1. Germline V gives CDR1 MNHNS, CDR2 SASEGT. With 5 bases clipped from V and 1 base from J, the junction kept 5 bases outside the gene matches. CDR3 length: 16 amino acids. The CDR3 DNA reads TGTGCCAGCAGTCAGCCGGGACAGGGGAACACCGGGGAGCTGTTTTTT. Translation: CASSQPGQGNTGELFF.

Ten or more counts support this clonotype. This chain joins TRBV12-3 or TRBV12-4 and TRBJ2-2, with D perhaps assigned TRBD1 or TRBD2 (5 bases each). Trimming took 6 bases from V and 0 from J, leaving 8 bases between them. The CDR3 runs to 14 residues. The CDR3 coding sequence is TGTGCCAGCAGGGGGACGACGAACACCGGGGAGCTGTTTTTT. Translating it yields CASRGTTNTGELFF.